This passage covers 12 T cell receptor beta chains from one sample sequenced in a study of beta chain features in type 1 diabetes. Sequenced material consisted of expressed TCRB transcripts (all of the isolated RNA was reverse transcribed). The data were produced by immunoSEQ multiplex PCR, yet TCRdb's version contains in-frame clones alone and is incomplete. The sample shows fewer than 650,000 clones, roughly a sixth of them seen only once. Sequenced input: naive CD4+ T cells from blood. The source is a man aged 18-30 years in good health.

This chain joins TRBV6-5 and TRBJ1-2; no reliable D call. The CDR3 contains 11 residues. The V end was cut by 6 bases, the J end by 6 bases, with 8 bases between. From germline, CDR1 is MNHEY and CDR2 SVGAGI. The CDR3 here is CASRRRDGYTF. The DNA for the CDR3 is TGTGCCAGCAGACGAAGGGATGGCTACACCTTC.

This CDR3 reads CSVEPDTSSYEQYF. Written as DNA, the CDR3 is TGCAGCGTTGAGCCGGATACTAGCTCCTACGAGCAGTACTTC. The genes are TRBV29-1 and TRBJ2-7, with a weak D call TRBD2 (5 bases). V gave up 3 bases and J gave up 0 bases, with 12 bases separating them. Germline CDR1 SQVTM, CDR2 ANQGSEA. This CDR3 contains 14 residues.

This clone has a handful of counts. This chain connects TRBV14 to TRBJ1-1; no clear D gene. Germline V gene sequence: CDR1 SGHDN, CDR2 FVKESK. Trimming removed 4 bases at V and 1 base at J, with 7 bases between. The CDR3 consists of 13 residues. CDR3 coding DNA: TGTGCCAGCAGCCTTCTCTGGAACACTGAAGCTTTCTTT. Translation: CASSLLWNTEAFF.

This clone was seen once. The chain recombines TRBV7-2 with TRBJ1-3; D gene uncertain. The germline V and J ends were trimmed by 4 bases and 4 bases, with 14 bases remaining between them. The CDR3 has 15 residues. The V gene's germline CDR1 is SGHTA and CDR2 FQGNSA. The CDR3 bases are TGTGCCAGCAGCTCATCCAACCCGACAGGAAACACCATATATTTT. This sequence encodes CASSSSNPTGNTIYF.

This clone was recorded a few times. The V call is TRBV9, the J call TRBJ1-1; 8 bases map to TRBD1. Germline-derived CDR1 and CDR2 are SGDLS and YYNGEE. This CDR3 spans 15 amino acids. Trimming at V came to 4 bases and at J to 0 bases, leaving 5 bases not matched to a gene. The CDR3 coding sequence is TGTGCCAGCAGCCAAAAACAGGGGGTGAACACTGAAGCTTTCTTT. It specifies CASSQKQGVNTEAFF.

J is TRBJ2-1 and V is TRBV10-3, with 12 bases fitting TRBD2. The CDR3 is 15 amino acids. The J segment lost 8 bases and the V segment lost 7 bases, leaving 9 bases of the junction unmatched. In germline, CDR1 is ENHRY, CDR2 SYGVKD. CDR3 in DNA: TGTGCCATCACCCCGACTAGCGGGAGTGCCCATGAGCAGTTCTTC. This sequence encodes CAITPTSGSAHEQFF.

This clone was seen a few times. The J gene is TRBJ2-7, the V gene TRBV7-9, with D possibly being TRBD2 (6 bases). Germline-derived CDR1 and CDR2 are SEHNR and FQNEAQ (reference sequence). Trimming removed 5 bases at V and 3 bases at J, with 14 bases between. This CDR3 region has 14 residues. CDR3 bases: TGTGCCAGCAGCATCCGGGACTCTTACTACGAGCAGTACTTC. Its translation: CASSIRDSYYEQYF.

This clone was counted only a few times. J is TRBJ2-4 and V is TRBV5-4; unclear D gene. The germline V and J ends were trimmed by 1 base and 4 bases, with 9 bases remaining between them. The length of the CDR3 is 14 residues. Germline values: CDR1 SGHNT, CDR2 YYREEE (reference sequence). CDR3 sequence (DNA): TGTGCCAGCAGCTTGACTGGCCGAAAAAACATTCAGTACTTC. Protein product: CASSLTGRKNIQYF. Combining the CDR3 with reference TRBV5-4 and TRBJ2-4 gives the whole variable domain ETGVTQSPTHLIKTRGQQVTLRCSSQSGHNTVSWYQQALGQGPQFIFQYYREEENGRGNFPPRFSGLQFPNYSSELNVNALELDDSALYLCASSLTGRKNIQYFGAGTRLSVL.

This clone has more than one count but fewer than ten. This chain links TRBV28 with TRBJ2-5; D unresolved. Germline assignment: CDR1 MDHEN and CDR2 SYDVKM. The ends were cut back, 5 bases at V and 8 bases at J, with 12 bases in the middle. This CDR3 contains 12 residues. CDR3 residues: CASSAPRLTQYF. In DNA, the CDR3 is TGTGCCAGCAGTGCTCCCCGCCTAACCCAGTACTTC.

This chain connects TRBV5-1 to TRBJ2-3; 8 bases fit TRBD2. Germline V gene sequence: CDR1 SGHRS, CDR2 YFSETQ. V shed 0 bases and J 6 bases; nucleotides not matched to a gene: 12. This CDR3 region has 17 residues. Here the CDR3 reads CASSLDKPSGQSDTQYF. The CDR3 DNA follows: TGCGCCAGCAGCTTGGATAAGCCTAGCGGGCAGAGTGATACGCAGTATTTT.

This sequence joins TRBV4-1 and TRBJ2-1; possibly TRBD1 or TRBD2 for D (5 bases each). The V gene lost 6 bases and the J gene lost 8 bases, with 11 bases spanning the gap. This CDR3 is 12 amino acids long. Germline loops: CDR1 MGHRA, CDR2 YSYEKL. The DNA for the CDR3 is TGCGCCAGCAGACCCCAGGGAGATGAGCAGTTCTTC. Its protein product is CASRPQGDEQFF.

This clone was seen a few times. The chain uses TRBV5-1 and TRBJ2-3; no firm D call. The germline CDR1 and CDR2 sequences are SGHRS and YFSETQ. Trimming cost V 3 bases and J 5 bases, with 7 bases left between them. The CDR3 has 12 residues. This CDR3 reads CASSYGLDTQYF. The CDR3 DNA follows: TGCGCCAGCAGCTACGGATTAGATACGCAGTATTTT.